Shown below are 7 T cell receptor beta chains from a single sample sequenced in a study of response to subunit inactivated influenza vaccine. TCRdb re-analysed the RT-PCR reads in MiXCR, keeping a single row per CDR3 protein. The table has hundreds of thousands of distinct CDR3 sequences, about 15% seen once. The sample here was PBMCs from blood, taken 14 to 15 days before vaccination. The receptors here all came from a man in his fifties who received an inactivated influenza vaccine.

The rearrangement uses TRBV3-1 and TRBJ1-1; D ambiguous. Germline V gene data show CDR1 as LGHDT and CDR2 as YNNKEL (reference sequence). The CDR3 sequence is 13 residues long. Between the trimmed V and J ends, which lost 4 bases and 0 bases, there was a span of 6 bases. CDR3 in amino acids: CASSRVVNTEAFF. The CDR3 DNA reads as TGTGCCAGCAGCCGGGTCGTGAACACTGAAGCTTTCTTT.

The chain employs TRBV7-9 and TRBJ2-7, with a tentative D call TRBD1 (5 bases). Germline V gives CDR1 SEHNR, CDR2 FQNEAQ (reference sequence). V lost 5 bases to trimming and J lost 2 bases, with 13 bases between them. This CDR3 is 14 amino acids long. CDR3 in DNA: TGTGCCAGCAGCCCCCATGGGGCAGCCTACGAGCAGTACTTC. Its protein is CASSPHGAAYEQYF.

This clonotype was seen a few times. The V gene is TRBV7-2, the J gene TRBJ2-2; 11 bases match TRBD1. CDR1 SGHTA and CDR2 FQGNSA come from the germline V gene. J lost 6 bases, V lost 4 bases, and 7 bases had no gene match. The CDR3 extends over 16 amino acids. The CDR3 reads CASSSGQGAYSGELFF. In DNA, the CDR3 is TGTGCCAGCAGCTCCGGACAGGGGGCTTATTCCGGGGAGCTGTTTTTT.

This clonotype has a count of ten or more. This chain joins TRBV20-1 and TRBJ2-4, with 8 bases aligning to TRBD2. Germline CDR1 DFQATT, CDR2 SNEGSKA (reference sequence). The CDR3 totals 13 residues. Trimming took 4 bases from V and 6 from J; bases not matched to a gene: 5. The CDR3 DNA is TGCAGTGCTATCGGGGGGGGATTAAACATTCAGTACTTC. Translation gives CSAIGGGLNIQYF.

This clonotype was seen more than once but under ten times. The chain recombines TRBV27 with TRBJ2-7; 8 bases agree with TRBD1. The V gene's germline CDR1 is MNHEY and CDR2 SMNVEV (reference sequence). V lost 4 bases to trimming and J lost 0 bases; unmatched junction nucleotides: 2. This CDR3 contains 14 residues. The CDR3 DNA is TGTGCCAGCAGTTCCCAGGGGGCCTCCTACGAGCAGTACTTC. It translates to CASSSQGASYEQYF.

This clonotype was seen a few times. The chain joins TRBV4-3 to TRBJ2-1; TRBD2 agrees at 8 bases. This CDR3 has 15 residues. CDR1 LGHNA and CDR2 YSLEER come from the germline V gene. V lost 3 bases and J lost 3; bases outside the gene matches: 4. The CDR3, as DNA: TGCGCCAGCAGCCAGAGTAGCGGGGTCTACAATGAGCAGTTCTTC. As protein: CASSQSSGVYNEQFF.

This clonotype was observed a few times. This chain joins TRBV6-2 or TRBV6-3 and TRBJ1-2; the D gene is possibly TRBD1 (6 bases). This CDR3 contains 14 residues. The germline CDR1 and CDR2 sequences are MNHEY and SVGEGT. The V and J ends lost 6 bases and 9 bases respectively, with 20 bases between them. The CDR3 region has the DNA TGTGCCAGCAGCCCACAACAGGGCGGTTTTCGCTACACCTTC. This sequence encodes CASSPQQGGFRYTF.